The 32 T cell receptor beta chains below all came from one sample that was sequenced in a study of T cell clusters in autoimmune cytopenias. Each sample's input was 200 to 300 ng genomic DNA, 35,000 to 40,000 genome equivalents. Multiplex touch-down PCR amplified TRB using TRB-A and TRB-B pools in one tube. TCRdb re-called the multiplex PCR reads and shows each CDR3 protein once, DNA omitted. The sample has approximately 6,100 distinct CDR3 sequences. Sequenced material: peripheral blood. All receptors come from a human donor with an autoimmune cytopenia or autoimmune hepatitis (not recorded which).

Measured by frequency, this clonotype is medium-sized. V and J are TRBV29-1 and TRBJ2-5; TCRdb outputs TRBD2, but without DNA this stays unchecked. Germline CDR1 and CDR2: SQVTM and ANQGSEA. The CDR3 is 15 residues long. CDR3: CSVGRLSSYQETQYF.

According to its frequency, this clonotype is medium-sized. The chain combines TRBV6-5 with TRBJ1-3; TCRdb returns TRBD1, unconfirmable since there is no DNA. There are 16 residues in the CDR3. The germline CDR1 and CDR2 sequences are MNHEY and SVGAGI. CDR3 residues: CASSSEQGFSGNTIYF.

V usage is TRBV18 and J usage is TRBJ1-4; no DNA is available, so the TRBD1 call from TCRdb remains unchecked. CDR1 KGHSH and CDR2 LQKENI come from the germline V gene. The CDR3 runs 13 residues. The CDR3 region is CTSSPGQDEKLFF.

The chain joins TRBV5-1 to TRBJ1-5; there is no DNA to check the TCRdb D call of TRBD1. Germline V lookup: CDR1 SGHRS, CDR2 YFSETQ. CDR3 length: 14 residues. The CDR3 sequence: CASSSTGLNQPQHF.

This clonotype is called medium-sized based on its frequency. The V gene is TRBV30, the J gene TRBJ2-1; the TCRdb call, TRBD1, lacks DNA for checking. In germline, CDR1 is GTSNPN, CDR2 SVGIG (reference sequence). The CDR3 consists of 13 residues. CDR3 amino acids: CAWSTGTDNEQFF.

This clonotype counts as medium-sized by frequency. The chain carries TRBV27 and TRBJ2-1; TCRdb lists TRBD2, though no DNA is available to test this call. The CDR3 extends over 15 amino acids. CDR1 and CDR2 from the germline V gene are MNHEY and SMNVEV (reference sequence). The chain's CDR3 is CASQKRGGPLNEQFF.

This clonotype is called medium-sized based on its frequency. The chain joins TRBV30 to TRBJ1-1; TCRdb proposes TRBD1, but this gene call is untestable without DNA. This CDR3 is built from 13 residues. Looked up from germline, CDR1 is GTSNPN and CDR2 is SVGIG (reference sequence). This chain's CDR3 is CAGHRGQNTEAFF.

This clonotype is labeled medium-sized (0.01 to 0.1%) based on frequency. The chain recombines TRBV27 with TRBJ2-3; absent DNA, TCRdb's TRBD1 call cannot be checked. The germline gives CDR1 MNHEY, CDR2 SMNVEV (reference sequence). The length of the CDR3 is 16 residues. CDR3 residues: CASSLSGQGHTDTQYF.

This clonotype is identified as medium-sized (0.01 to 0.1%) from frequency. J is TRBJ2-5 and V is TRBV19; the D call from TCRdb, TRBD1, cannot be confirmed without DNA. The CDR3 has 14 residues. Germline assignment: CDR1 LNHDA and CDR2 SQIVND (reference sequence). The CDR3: CASSNQGAQGTQYF.

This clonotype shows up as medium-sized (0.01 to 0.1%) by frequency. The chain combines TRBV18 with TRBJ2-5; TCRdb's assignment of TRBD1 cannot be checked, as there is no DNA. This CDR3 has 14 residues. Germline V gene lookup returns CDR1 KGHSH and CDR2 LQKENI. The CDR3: CASSPPVREETQYF.

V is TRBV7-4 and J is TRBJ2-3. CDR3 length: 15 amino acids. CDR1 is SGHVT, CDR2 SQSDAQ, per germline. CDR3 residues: CATSGSSFSADTQYF.

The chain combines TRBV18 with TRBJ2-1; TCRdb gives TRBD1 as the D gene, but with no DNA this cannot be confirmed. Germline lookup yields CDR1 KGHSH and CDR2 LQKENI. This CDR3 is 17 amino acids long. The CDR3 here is CASSPLGTGSFGNEQFF. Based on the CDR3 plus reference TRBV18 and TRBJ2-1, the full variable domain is NAGVMQNPRHLVRRRGQEARLRCSPMKGHSHVYWYRQLPEEGLKFMVYLQKENIIDESGMPKERFSAEFPKEGPSILRIQQVVRGDSAAYFCASSPLGTGSFGNEQFFGPGTRLTVL.

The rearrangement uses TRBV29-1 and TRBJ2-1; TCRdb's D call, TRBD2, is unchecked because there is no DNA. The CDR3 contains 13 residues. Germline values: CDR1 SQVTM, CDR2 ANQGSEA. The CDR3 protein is CSVGTGPPYEQFF.

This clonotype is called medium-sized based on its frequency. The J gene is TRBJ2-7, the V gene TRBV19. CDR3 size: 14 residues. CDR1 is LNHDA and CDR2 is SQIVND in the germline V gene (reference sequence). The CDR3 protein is CASSIDLRFYEQYF.

This CDR3 reads CASRTGGGETQYF. The gene calls are TRBV27 and TRBJ2-5; TCRdb indicates TRBD2, and absent DNA this call remains unverified. The germline V gene has CDR1 MNHEY and CDR2 SMNVEV (reference sequence). The CDR3 extends over 13 amino acids.

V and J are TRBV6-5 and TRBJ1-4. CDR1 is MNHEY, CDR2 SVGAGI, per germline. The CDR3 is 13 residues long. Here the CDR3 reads CASSEPAAEKLFF.

The CDR3 loop reads CASSPAIGTGATGELFF. The genes are TRBV4-2 and TRBJ2-2; TCRdb indicates TRBD1, and absent DNA this call remains unverified. There are 17 residues in the CDR3. Germline values: CDR1 LGHNA, CDR2 YNFKEQ.

The CDR3 here is CASTDGSTNEKLFF. The genes are TRBV6-1 and TRBJ1-4. CDR3 length: 14 amino acids. Germline CDR1 and CDR2: MNHNS and SASEGT.

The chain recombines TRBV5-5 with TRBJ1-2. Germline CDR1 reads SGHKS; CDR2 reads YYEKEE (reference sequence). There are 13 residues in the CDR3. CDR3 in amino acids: CASSLGTDYGYTF.

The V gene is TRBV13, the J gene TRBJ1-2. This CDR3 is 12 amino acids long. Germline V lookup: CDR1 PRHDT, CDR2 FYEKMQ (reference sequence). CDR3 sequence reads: CASSRAGYGYTF.

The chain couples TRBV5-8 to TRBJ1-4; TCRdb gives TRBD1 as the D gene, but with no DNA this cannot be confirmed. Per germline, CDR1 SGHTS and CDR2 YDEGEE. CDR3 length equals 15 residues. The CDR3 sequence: CASSFLGAQDEKLFF.

This CDR3 is CASSSYAWSNTEAFF. The chain uses TRBV7-6 and TRBJ1-1. This CDR3 contains 15 residues. In germline, CDR1 is SGHVS, CDR2 FNYEAQ.

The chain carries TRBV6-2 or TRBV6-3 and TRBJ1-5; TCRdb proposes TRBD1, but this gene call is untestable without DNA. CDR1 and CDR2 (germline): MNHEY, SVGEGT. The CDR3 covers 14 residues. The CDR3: CASRGTGEAQPQHF.

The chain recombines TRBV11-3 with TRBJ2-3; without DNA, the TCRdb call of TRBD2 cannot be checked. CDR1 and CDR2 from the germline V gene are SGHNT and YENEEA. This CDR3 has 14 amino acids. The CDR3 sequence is CASSLAGGADTQYF.

CDR3 sequence: CATSRGRGASEKLFF. The rearrangement links TRBV15 to TRBJ1-4; TCRdb lists TRBD1, though no DNA is available to test this call. Germline CDR1 LNHNV, CDR2 YYDKDF (reference sequence). The CDR3 sequence is 15 residues long.

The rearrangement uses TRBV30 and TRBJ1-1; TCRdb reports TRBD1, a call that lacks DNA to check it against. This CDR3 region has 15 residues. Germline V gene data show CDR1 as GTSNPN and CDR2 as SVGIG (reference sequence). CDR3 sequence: CAWSFWTESNTEAFF. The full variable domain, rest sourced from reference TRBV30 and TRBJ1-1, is SQTIHQWPATLVQPVGSPLSLECTVEGTSNPNLYWYRQAAGRGLQLLFYSVGIGQISSEVPQNLSASRPQDRQFILSSKKLLLSDSGFYLCAWSFWTESNTEAFFGQGTRLTVV.

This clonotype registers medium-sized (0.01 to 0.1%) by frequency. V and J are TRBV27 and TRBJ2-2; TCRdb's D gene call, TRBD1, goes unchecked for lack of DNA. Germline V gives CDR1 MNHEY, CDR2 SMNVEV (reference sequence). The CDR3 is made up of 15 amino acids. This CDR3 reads CASSWDRGNTGELFF.

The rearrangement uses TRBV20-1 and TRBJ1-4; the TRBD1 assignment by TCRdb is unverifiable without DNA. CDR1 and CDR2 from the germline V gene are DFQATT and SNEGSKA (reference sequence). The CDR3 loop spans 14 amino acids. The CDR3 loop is CSARVLGEREKLFF.

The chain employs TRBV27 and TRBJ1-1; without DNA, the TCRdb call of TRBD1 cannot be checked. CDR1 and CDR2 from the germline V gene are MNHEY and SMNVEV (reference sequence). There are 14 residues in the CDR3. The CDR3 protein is CASSFGQGPTEAFF.

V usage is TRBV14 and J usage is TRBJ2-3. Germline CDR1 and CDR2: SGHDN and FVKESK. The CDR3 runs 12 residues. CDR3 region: CASSLATDTQYF.

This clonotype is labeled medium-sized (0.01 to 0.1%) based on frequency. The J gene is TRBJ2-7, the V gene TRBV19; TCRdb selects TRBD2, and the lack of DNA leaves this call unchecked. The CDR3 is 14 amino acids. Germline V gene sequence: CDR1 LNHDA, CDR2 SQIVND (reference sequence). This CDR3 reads CASSRVGLNYEQYF.

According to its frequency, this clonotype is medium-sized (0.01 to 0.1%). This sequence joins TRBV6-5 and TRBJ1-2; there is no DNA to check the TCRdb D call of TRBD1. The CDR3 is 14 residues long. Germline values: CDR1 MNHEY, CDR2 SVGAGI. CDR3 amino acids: CASSQRQGGYGYTF.